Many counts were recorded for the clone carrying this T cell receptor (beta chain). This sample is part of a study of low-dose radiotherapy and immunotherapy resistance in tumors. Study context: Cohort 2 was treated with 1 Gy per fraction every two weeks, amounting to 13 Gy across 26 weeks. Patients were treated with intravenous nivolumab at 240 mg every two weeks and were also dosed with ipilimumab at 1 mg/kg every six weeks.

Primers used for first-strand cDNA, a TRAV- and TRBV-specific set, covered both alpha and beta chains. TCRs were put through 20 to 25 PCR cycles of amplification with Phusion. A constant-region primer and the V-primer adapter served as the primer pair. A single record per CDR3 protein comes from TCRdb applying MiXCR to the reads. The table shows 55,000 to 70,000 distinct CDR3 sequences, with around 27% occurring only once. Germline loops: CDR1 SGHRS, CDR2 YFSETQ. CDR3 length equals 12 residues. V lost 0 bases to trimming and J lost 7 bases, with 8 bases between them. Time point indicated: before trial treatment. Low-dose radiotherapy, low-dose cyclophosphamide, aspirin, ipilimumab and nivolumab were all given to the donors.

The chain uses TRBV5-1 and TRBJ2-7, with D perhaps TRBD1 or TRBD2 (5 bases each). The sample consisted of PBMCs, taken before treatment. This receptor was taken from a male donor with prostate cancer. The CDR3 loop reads CASSLDWGEQYF. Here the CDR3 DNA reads TGCGCCAGCAGCTTGGATTGGGGGGAGCAGTACTTC.